This TCR beta chain emerged from a study of chemoradiotherapy in HPV16-positive cancers. Repertoires were sampled repeatedly during chemoradiotherapy. General observations from the study: For HPV16-positive patients, expanding HPV-responsive T cells associated with longer recurrence-free survival. Candidate HPV-specific clones and E7-related TCR motifs grew in tumor during treatment.

Concerning this clone: Its antigen is currently unknown.

Only in-frame clones appear in the TCRdb table, and some are missing; sequencing was by immunoSEQ multiplex PCR. The sample lists roughly 10,000 clones, over 65% occurring once. This CDR3 has 17 residues. Germline V lookup: CDR1 LNHNV, CDR2 YYDKDF (reference sequence). V trimming: 2 bases; J trimming: 2 bases; junction bases outside the gene matches: 10. The specimen was collected from a patient who underwent chemoradiotherapy. The chain combines TRBV15 with TRBJ2-3; the match to TRBD1 covers 7 bases. This clonotype was sampled from a human donor with HPV-associated anogenital cancer. CDR3 nucleotide sequence: TGTGCCACCAGCAGAAAAGACAGGGAGACATACACAGATACGCAGTATTTT. This encodes CATSRKDRETYTDTQYF. Full variable domain (missing parts from reference TRBV15 and TRBJ2-3): DAMVIQNPRYQVTQFGKPVTLSCSQTLNHNVMYWYQQKSSQAPKLLFHYYDKDFNNEADTPDNFQSRRPNTSFCFLDIRSPGLGDTAMYLCATSRKDRETYTDTQYFGPGTRLTVL.